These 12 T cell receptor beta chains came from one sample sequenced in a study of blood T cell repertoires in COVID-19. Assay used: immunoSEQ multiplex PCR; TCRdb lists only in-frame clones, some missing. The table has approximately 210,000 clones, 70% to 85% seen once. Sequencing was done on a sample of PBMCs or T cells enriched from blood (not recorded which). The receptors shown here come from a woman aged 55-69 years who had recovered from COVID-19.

The CDR3 nucleotides are TGTGCCAGCAGGCGAGGCGGGGGGACTAGCAATCAGCCCCAGCATTTT. Residues: CASRRGGGTSNQPQHF. The chain is built from TRBV27 and TRBJ1-5, with D possibly being TRBD1 (5 bases). Trimming pared 6 bases from V and 0 bases from J, leaving 15 bases between. The CDR3 has 16 amino acids. CDR1 is MNHEY and CDR2 is SMNVEV in the germline V gene (reference sequence).

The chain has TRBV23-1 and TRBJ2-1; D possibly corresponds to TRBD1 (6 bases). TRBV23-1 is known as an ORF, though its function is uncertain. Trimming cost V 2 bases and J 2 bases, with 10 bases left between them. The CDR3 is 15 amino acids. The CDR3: CASSQRDNPYNEQFF. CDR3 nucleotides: TGCGCCAGCAGTCAACGGGACAACCCCTACAATGAGCAGTTCTTC.

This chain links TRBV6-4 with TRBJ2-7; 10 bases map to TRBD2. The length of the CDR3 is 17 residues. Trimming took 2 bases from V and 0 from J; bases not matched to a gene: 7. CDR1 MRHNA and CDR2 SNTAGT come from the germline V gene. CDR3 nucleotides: TGTGCCAGCAGTGACCCCTTACTAGCGGGAAGCTCCTACGAGCAGTACTTC. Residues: CASSDPLLAGSSYEQYF.

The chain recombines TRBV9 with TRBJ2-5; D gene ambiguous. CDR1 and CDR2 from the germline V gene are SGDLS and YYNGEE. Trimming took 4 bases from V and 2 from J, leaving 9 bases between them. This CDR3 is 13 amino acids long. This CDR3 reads CASSQSHQETQYF. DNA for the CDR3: TGTGCCAGCAGCCAAAGCCATCAAGAGACCCAGTACTTC. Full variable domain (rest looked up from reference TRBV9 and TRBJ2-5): DSGVTQTPKHLITATGQRVTLRCSPRSGDLSVYWYQQSLDQGLQFLIQYYNGEERAKGNILERFSAQQFPDLHSELNLSSLELGDSALYFCASSQSHQETQYFGPGTRLLVL.

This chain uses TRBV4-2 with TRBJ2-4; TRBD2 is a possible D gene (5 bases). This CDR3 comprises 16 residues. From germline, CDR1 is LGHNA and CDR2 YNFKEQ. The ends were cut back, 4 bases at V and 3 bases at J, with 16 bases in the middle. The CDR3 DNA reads TGTGCCAGCAGCCCCGGTTCGGGGAGTAACAAAAACATTCAGTACTTC. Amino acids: CASSPGSGSNKNIQYF.

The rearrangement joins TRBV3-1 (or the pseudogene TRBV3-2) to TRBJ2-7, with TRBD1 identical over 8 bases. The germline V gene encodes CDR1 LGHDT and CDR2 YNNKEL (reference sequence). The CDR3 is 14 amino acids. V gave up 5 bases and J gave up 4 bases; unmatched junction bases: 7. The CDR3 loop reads CASSGWTGRYEQYF. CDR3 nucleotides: TGTGCCAGCAGCGGATGGACAGGGAGATACGAGCAGTACTTC.

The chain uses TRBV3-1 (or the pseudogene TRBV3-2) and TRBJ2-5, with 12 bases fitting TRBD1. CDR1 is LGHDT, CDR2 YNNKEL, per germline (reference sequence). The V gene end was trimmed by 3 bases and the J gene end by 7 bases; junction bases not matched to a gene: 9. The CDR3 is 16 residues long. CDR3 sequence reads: CASSQGGQGANGTQYF. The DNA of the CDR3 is TGTGCCAGCAGCCAGGGGGGACAGGGGGCGAATGGGACCCAGTACTTC.

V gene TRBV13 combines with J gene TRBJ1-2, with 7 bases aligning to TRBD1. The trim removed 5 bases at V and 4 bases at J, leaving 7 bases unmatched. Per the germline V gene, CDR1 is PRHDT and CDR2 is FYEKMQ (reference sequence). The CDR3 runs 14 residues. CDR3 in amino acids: CASSLTGATYGYTF. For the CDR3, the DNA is TGTGCCAGCAGCCTAACAGGGGCAACCTATGGCTACACCTTC.

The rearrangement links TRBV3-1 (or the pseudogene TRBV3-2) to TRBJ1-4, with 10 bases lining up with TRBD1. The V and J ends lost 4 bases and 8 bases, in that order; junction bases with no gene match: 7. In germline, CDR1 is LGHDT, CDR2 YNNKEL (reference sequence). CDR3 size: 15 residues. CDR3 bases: TGTGCCAGCAGCCCACCGGGACAGGGGAACGAAAAACTGTTTTTT. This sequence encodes CASSPPGQGNEKLFF.

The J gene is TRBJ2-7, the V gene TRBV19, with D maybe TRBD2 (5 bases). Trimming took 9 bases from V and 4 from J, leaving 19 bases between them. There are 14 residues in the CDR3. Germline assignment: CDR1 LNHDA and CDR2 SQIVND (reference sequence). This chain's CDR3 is CARADGEPVYEQYF. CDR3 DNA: TGTGCCAGAGCAGATGGGGAGCCTGTGTACGAGCAGTACTTC.

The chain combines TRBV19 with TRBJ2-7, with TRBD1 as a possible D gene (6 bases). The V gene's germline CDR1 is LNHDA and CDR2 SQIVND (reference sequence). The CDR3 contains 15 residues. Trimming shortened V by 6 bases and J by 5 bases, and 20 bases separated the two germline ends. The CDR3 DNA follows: TGTGCCAGTAGGGTCAAGTCGGACAGAATCCACGAGCAGTACTTC. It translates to CASRVKSDRIHEQYF. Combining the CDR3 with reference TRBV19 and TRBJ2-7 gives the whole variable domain DGGITQSPKYLFRKEGQNVTLSCEQNLNHDAMYWYRQDPGQGLRLIYYSQIVNDFQKGDIAEGYSVSREKKESFPLTVTSAQKNPTAFYLCASRVKSDRIHEQYFGPGTRLTVT.

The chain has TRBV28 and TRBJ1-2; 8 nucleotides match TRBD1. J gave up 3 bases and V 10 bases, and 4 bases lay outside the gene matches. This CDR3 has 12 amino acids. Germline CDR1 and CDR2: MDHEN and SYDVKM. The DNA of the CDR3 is TGTGCCACTTCGACAGGGGACTATGGCTACACCTTC. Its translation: CATSTGDYGYTF.